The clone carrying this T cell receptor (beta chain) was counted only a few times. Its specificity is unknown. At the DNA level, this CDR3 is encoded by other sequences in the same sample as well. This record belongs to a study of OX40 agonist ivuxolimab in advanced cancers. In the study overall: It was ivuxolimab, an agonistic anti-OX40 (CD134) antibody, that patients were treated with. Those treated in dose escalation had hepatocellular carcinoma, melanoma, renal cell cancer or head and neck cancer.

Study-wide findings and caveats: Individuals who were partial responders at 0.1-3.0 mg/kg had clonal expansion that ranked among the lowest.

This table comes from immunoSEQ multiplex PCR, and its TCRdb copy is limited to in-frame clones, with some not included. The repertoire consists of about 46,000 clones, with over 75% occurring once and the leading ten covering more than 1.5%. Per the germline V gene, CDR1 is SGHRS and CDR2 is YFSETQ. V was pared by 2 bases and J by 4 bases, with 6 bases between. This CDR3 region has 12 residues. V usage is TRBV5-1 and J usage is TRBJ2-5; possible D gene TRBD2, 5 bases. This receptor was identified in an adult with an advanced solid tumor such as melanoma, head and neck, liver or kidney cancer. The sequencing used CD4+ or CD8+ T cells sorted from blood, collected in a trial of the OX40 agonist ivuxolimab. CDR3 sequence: CASSLEGETQYF. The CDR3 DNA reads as TGCGCCAGCAGCTTAGAGGGAGAGACCCAGTACTTC.